These 23 T cell receptor beta chains originate from one sample sequenced in a study of shared clonotypes between healthy human individuals. Assay: immunoSEQ multiplex PCR; the TCRdb copy retains only in-frame clones and omits some. The table shows more than 2 million clones, with 95% occurring only once. Sequenced sample: naive CD4+ T cells sorted from blood. Subset in this sample: CD45RA+ positively selected. The receptors originated from a man younger than 35 in good health.

The CDR3 loop is CASSYRDRPYEQYF. The CDR3 DNA follows: TGTGCCAGCAGCTACCGGGACAGACCTTACGAGCAGTACTTC. The rearrangement joins TRBV5-6 to TRBJ2-7, with 7 bases matching TRBD1. Germline CDR1 reads SGHDT; CDR2 reads YYEEEE. CDR3 size: 14 residues. V dropped 3 bases and J dropped 4; count of bases not matched to a gene: 7.

The chain has TRBV19 and TRBJ1-5, with D hard to call. The CDR3 has 13 amino acids. Trimming cost V 11 bases and J 4 bases, with 15 bases left between them. Germline V gene lookup returns CDR1 LNHDA and CDR2 SQIVND (reference sequence). The CDR3 DNA follows: TGTGCCTGCTCTACAATCGATAATCAGCCCCAGCATTTT. Translating gives CACSTIDNQPQHF.

CDR3 DNA sequence: TGTGCCAGCACCCAAGGAGGACTAGCGGGAGCGACCCAGTACTTC. Translating it yields CASTQGGLAGATQYF. The gene calls are TRBV7-9 and TRBJ2-5, with 13 nucleotides matching TRBD2. The V and J ends lost 7 bases and 7 bases, in that order; junction bases with no gene match: 9. CDR3 length: 15 amino acids. CDR1 SEHNR and CDR2 FQNEAQ come from the germline V gene (reference sequence).

The chain uses TRBV5-8 and TRBJ1-4; tentative D call: TRBD1 (5 bases). Germline CDR1 SGHTS, CDR2 YDEGEE. CDR3 length equals 15 residues. V lost 0 bases and J lost 6, with 12 bases in between. CDR3 in DNA: TGTGCCAGCAGCTTGGATAGGGGCGGGTATGAAAAACTGTTTTTT. Protein sequence: CASSLDRGGYEKLFF.

V and J are TRBV27 and TRBJ1-2; D remains unclear. V was shortened by 0 bases and J by 4 bases, with 18 bases between the two germline ends. The V gene's germline CDR1 is MNHEY and CDR2 SMNVEV (reference sequence). CDR3 length equals 17 residues. The CDR3 loop is CASSLSSFWQDLYGYTF. Written as DNA, the CDR3 is TGTGCCAGCAGTTTATCTAGTTTCTGGCAGGACCTCTATGGCTACACCTTC.

The J gene is TRBJ2-7, the V gene TRBV7-9; D is unclear. V dropped 4 bases and J dropped 2 bases, with 9 bases sitting between them. The CDR3 is 13 amino acids. From germline, CDR1 is SEHNR and CDR2 FQNEAQ (reference sequence). The CDR3 coding sequence is TGTGCCAGCAGCTCCAATGGAGCCTACGAGCAGTACTTC. This codes for CASSSNGAYEQYF.

Comments on this clone: Other DNA sequences in this sample translate to the same CDR3. The chain couples TRBV6-5 to TRBJ1-1; D possibly corresponds to TRBD1 (5 bases). CDR3 size: 13 residues. CDR1 and CDR2 (germline): MNHEY, SVGAGI. Trimming removed 6 bases from V and 4 bases from J, with 12 bases in between. The CDR3 nucleotides read TGTGCCAGCAGCCCGGGGGGGGGCACTGAAGCTTTCTTT. This codes for CASSPGGGTEAFF.

This clone was picked up one time. This chain joins TRBV6-5 and TRBJ1-4; D might be TRBD1 (5 bases). From germline, CDR1 is MNHEY and CDR2 SVGAGI. The CDR3 consists of 16 residues. V was cut by 4 bases and J by 17 bases, with 29 bases left in between. For the CDR3, the DNA is TGTGCCAGCAGTTCGTCGGGGCAGTTCGCGGGCTCCCTTTGTTTTTTT. It specifies CASSSSGQFAGSLCFF.

The chain joins TRBV18 to TRBJ1-1; D unresolved. Trimming stripped 2 bases from V and 1 base from J, with 14 bases between. The CDR3 spans 16 residues. In germline, CDR1 is KGHSH, CDR2 LQKENI. The CDR3: CASSPFKRMWNTEAFF. CDR3 DNA sequence: TGTGCCAGCTCACCATTCAAAAGGATGTGGAACACTGAAGCTTTCTTT.

The gene calls are TRBV11-3 and TRBJ2-1; 8 nucleotides line up with TRBD1. The CDR3 totals 14 residues. Losses at the gene ends were 5 bases for V and 5 bases for J; bases not matched to a gene: 5. Germline assignment: CDR1 SGHNT and CDR2 YENEEA. Written as DNA, the CDR3 is TGTGCCAGCAGCACGGACAGGGAGGACAATGAGCAGTTCTTC. Amino acids: CASSTDREDNEQFF.

This sequence joins TRBV11-2 and TRBJ2-7; 7 positions agree with TRBD1. This CDR3 comprises 11 residues. CDR1 and CDR2 from the germline V gene are SGHAT and FQNNGV. With V trimmed by 10 bases and J by 3 bases, 3 bases remained unmatched. CDR3 region: CATGQIYEQYF. DNA of the CDR3: TGTGCCACGGGACAGATCTACGAGCAGTACTTC.

The count of this clone is one. Distinct nucleotide sequences in the sample also encode this CDR3. V gene TRBV5-1 combines with J gene TRBJ1-1; 8 bases line up with TRBD1. V dropped 0 bases and J dropped 6; count of bases not matched to a gene: 4. The germline CDR1 and CDR2 sequences are SGHRS and YFSETQ. This CDR3 region has 14 residues. For the CDR3, the DNA is TGCGCCAGCAGCTTGGGCCAGGGGGCCGCTGAAGCTTTCTTT. This codes for CASSLGQGAAEAFF. The full variable domain, completed using reference TRBV5-1 and TRBJ1-1, is KAGVTQTPRYLIKTRGQQVTLSCSPISGHRSVSWYQQTPGQGLQFLFEYFSETQRNKGNFPGRFSGRQFSNSRSEMNVSTLELGDSALYLCASSLGQGAAEAFFGQGTRLTVV.

This sequence joins TRBV5-1 and TRBJ2-3, with D perhaps TRBD2 (6 bases). The CDR3 runs to 16 residues. V was trimmed by 1 base and J by 0 bases, leaving 12 bases between them. CDR1 is SGHRS, CDR2 YFSETQ, per germline. The CDR3 bases are TGCGCCAGCAGCTTGTTGTTGGGGGGTAGCACAGATACGCAGTATTTT. It is translated as CASSLLLGGSTDTQYF.

There are a few counts of this clone. V and J are TRBV30 and TRBJ1-6, with D possibly being TRBD1 (6 bases). Trimming removed 4 bases at V and 9 bases at J, with 13 bases between. The germline gives CDR1 GTSNPN, CDR2 SVGIG (reference sequence). The CDR3 has 13 residues. CDR3 protein: CAWKSRTASPLHF. CDR3 nucleotides: TGTGCCTGGAAATCCAGGACAGCTTCACCCCTCCACTTT. The whole variable domain, filled in from reference TRBV30 and TRBJ1-6, reads SQTIHQWPATLVQPVGSPLSLECTVEGTSNPNLYWYRQAAGRGLQLLFYSVGIGQISSEVPQNLSASRPQDRQFILSSKKLLLSDSGFYLCAWKSRTASPLHFGNGTRLTVT.

The chain links TRBV5-4 to TRBJ1-6; no firm D call. Trimming took 4 bases from V and 10 from J, leaving 9 bases between them. Germline V lookup: CDR1 SGHNT, CDR2 YYREEE (reference sequence). There are 12 residues in the CDR3. CDR3 sequence (DNA): TGTGCCAGCAGCGCCGTTGGCTCACCCCTCCACTTT. Translation gives CASSAVGSPLHF.

This chain uses TRBV7-9 with TRBJ2-3, with D unclear. The CDR3 runs to 14 residues. The ends were cut back, 2 bases at V and 0 bases at J, with 6 bases in the middle. Germline values: CDR1 SEHNR, CDR2 FQNEAQ (reference sequence). The CDR3 loop reads CASSLSISTDTQYF. The CDR3 DNA reads as TGTGCCAGCAGCTTAAGTATAAGCACAGATACGCAGTATTTT.

The V and J genes are TRBV30 and TRBJ2-1; D is possibly TRBD1 or TRBD2 (5 bases each). With 0 bases removed from V and 12 bases from J, the gap between germline ends came to 12 bases. This CDR3 is built from 12 residues. CDR1 GTSNPN and CDR2 SVGIG come from the germline V gene (reference sequence). The CDR3 loop reads CAWSVGAMVQFF. The DNA of the CDR3 is TGTGCCTGGAGTGTCGGGGCAATGGTGCAGTTCTTC.

V gene TRBV19 combines with J gene TRBJ1-5, with D maybe TRBD1 (6 bases). The CDR3 contains 15 residues. V lost 7 bases to trimming and J lost 0 bases, with 13 bases between them. Germline CDR1 reads LNHDA; CDR2 reads SQIVND (reference sequence). In DNA form, the CDR3 reads TGTGCCAGTACCCTCCGGGGGCTTAGCAATCAGCCCCAGCATTTT. It codes for CASTLRGLSNQPQHF. The full variable domain, its missing parts supplied by reference TRBV19 and TRBJ1-5, is DGGITQSPKYLFRKEGQNVTLSCEQNLNHDAMYWYRQDPGQGLRLIYYSQIVNDFQKGDIAEGYSVSREKKESFPLTVTSAQKNPTAFYLCASTLRGLSNQPQHFGDGTRLSIL.

The chain uses TRBV11-2 and TRBJ2-5; 12 nucleotides match TRBD2. Germline V gives CDR1 SGHAT, CDR2 FQNNGV. Unmatched junction bases numbered 7, after V lost 3 bases and J lost 5 bases. The length of the CDR3 is 16 residues. The DNA for the CDR3 is TGTGCCAGCAGCTTCCGACTAGCGGGAGATCGGGAGACCCAGTACTTC. Residues: CASSFRLAGDRETQYF. Drawing the rest from reference TRBV11-2 and TRBJ2-5, the complete variable domain is EAGVAQSPRYKIIEKRQSVAFWCNPISGHATLYWYQQILGQGPKLLIQFQNNGVVDDSQLPKDRFSAERLKGVDSTLKIQPAKLEDSAVYLCASSFRLAGDRETQYFGPGTRLLVL.

About this clone itself: One junction end disagrees with the germline gene, perhaps due to a read error. This chain connects TRBV7-7 to TRBJ2-5, with D unclear. The CDR3 is made up of 13 amino acids. Germline lookup yields CDR1 SSHAT and CDR2 FNYEAQ (reference sequence). The CDR3 nucleotides are TGTGCTAGCAGCTTTGGAGCAATGGAGACCCAGTACTTC. This sequence encodes CASSFGAMETQYF.

This chain connects TRBV27 to TRBJ2-1, with D possibly TRBD2 on 5 matching bases. The germline V and J ends were trimmed by 0 bases and 6 bases, with 18 bases remaining between them. The length of the CDR3 is 17 residues. Per germline, CDR1 MNHEY and CDR2 SMNVEV (reference sequence). CDR3 loop: CASSLSPSMSFGNEQFF. In nucleotides, the CDR3 is TGTGCCAGCAGTTTATCCCCTAGCATGTCCTTCGGCAATGAGCAGTTCTTC.

This sequence joins TRBV2 and TRBJ1-6; no reliable D call. This CDR3 spans 13 amino acids. CDR1 and CDR2 from the germline V gene are SNHLY and FYNNEI. The ends were cut back, 3 bases at V and 10 bases at J, with 10 bases in the middle. The DNA of the CDR3 is TGTGCCAGCAGTGATGAGGGTAGCTCACCCCTCCACTTT. It is translated as CASSDEGSSPLHF.

The chain employs TRBV10-1 and TRBJ2-3, with 7 bases that match TRBD2. Germline V gene lookup returns CDR1 WNHNN and CDR2 SYGVQD (reference sequence). CDR3 length equals 15 residues. Trimming at V came to 3 bases and at J to 4 bases, leaving 7 bases not matched to a gene. In nucleotides, the CDR3 is TGCGCCAGCAGTGAAGGCGGGAGCCCCCCAGATACGCAGTATTTT. Translated, it gives CASSEGGSPPDTQYF.